The 17 T cell receptor beta chains given below trace back to one sample, sequenced in a study of OX40 agonist ivuxolimab in advanced cancers. Profiled with immunoSEQ multiplex PCR; TCRdb holds only in-frame clones, not every one. Of some 45,000 clones listed, approximately 80% are singletons. Material: CD4+ or CD8+ T cells sorted from blood, obtained in a trial of the OX40 agonist ivuxolimab. Receptor source: an adult with an advanced solid tumor such as melanoma, head and neck, liver or kidney cancer.

The chain recombines TRBV5-1 with TRBJ2-3, with 7 positions matching TRBD2. The V gene's germline CDR1 is SGHRS and CDR2 YFSETQ. V shed 4 bases and J 8 bases; nucleotides not matched to a gene: 10. This CDR3 has 14 amino acids. In DNA, the CDR3 is TGCGCCAGCAGCCGGGAGGCGGCCATCGGTACGCAGTATTTT. Its translation: CASSREAAIGTQYF.

The rearrangement uses TRBV6-1 and TRBJ1-6, with 7 bases identical to TRBD1. The CDR3 spans 15 residues. V lost 3 bases to trimming and J lost 7 bases; unmatched junction nucleotides: 6. Per germline, CDR1 MNHNS and CDR2 SASEGT. The CDR3 DNA sequence: TGTGCCAGCAGTGAGTGGGACAGTGGCAATTCACCCCTCCACTTT. Amino acid sequence: CASSEWDSGNSPLHF.

V usage is TRBV7-6 and J usage is TRBJ2-7; a possible D gene is TRBD2 (7 bases). Trimming cost V 1 base and J 4 bases, with 14 bases left between them. In germline, CDR1 is SGHVS, CDR2 FNYEAQ. This CDR3 has 15 amino acids. CDR3 amino acids: CASSLGGQGLYEQYF. CDR3 nucleotide sequence: TGTGCCAGCAGCTTAGGGGGGCAGGGACTATACGAGCAGTACTTC.

V is TRBV5-4 and J is TRBJ1-2; D uncertain. CDR3 length: 16 amino acids. Germline CDR1 SGHNT, CDR2 YYREEE (reference sequence). Trimming took off 3 bases at V and 5 bases at J, with 20 bases between the two ends. In nucleotides, the CDR3 is TGTGCCAGCAGCTCCCCTAAGACAAGTCCCGGGTATGGCTACACCTTC. This encodes CASSSPKTSPGYGYTF.

CDR3 sequence: CASSEEFGRAIYF. DNA of the CDR3: TGTGCCAGCAGTGAAGAGTTCGGTCGGGCCATATATTTT. The rearrangement joins TRBV6-1 to TRBJ1-3; D not resolved. The germline V gene encodes CDR1 MNHNS and CDR2 SASEGT. The CDR3 totals 13 residues. V lost 1 base and J lost 11, with 12 bases in between.

The rearrangement joins TRBV6-5 to TRBJ1-5; D is uncertain. V was cut by 8 bases and J by 4 bases, with 12 bases left in between. Germline V gene data show CDR1 as MNHEY and CDR2 as SVGAGI. The CDR3 sequence is 13 residues long. The DNA for the CDR3 is TGTGCCAGCTCTCCCCCGGGTAATCAGCCCCAGCATTTT. Protein product: CASSPPGNQPQHF.

The chain is built from TRBV5-1 and TRBJ2-7; a possible D gene is TRBD1 (6 bases). V lost 4 bases, J lost 1 base, and 18 bases lay in between. Germline loops: CDR1 SGHRS, CDR2 YFSETQ. This CDR3 has 16 residues. In DNA form, the CDR3 reads TGCGCCAGCAGCCCTGTAGGGGGAGCCTTTTCCTACGAGCAGTACTTC. It specifies CASSPVGGAFSYEQYF.

This clone rates as medium-sized. The chain uses TRBV14 and TRBJ2-7; unclear D gene. The CDR3 is 15 amino acids. Germline-derived CDR1 and CDR2 are SGHDN and FVKESK. Trimming took off 0 bases at V and 6 bases at J, with 15 bases between the two ends. The CDR3 protein is CASSQDRGVPGEQYF. In DNA, the CDR3 is TGTGCCAGCAGCCAAGATAGAGGAGTACCGGGCGAGCAGTACTTC.

This chain links TRBV5-5 with TRBJ1-5; D is possibly TRBD1 (5 bases). The germline V gene has CDR1 SGHKS and CDR2 YYEKEE (reference sequence). This CDR3 has 15 amino acids. V was pared by 1 base and J by 3 bases, with 11 bases between. The CDR3 nucleotides are TGTGCCAGCAGCTTGTGGGACGCTAACAATCAGCCCCAGCATTTT. This encodes CASSLWDANNQPQHF.

The rearrangement links TRBV2 to TRBJ1-5, with D maybe TRBD1 (5 bases). V was shortened by 4 bases and J by 1 base, with 14 bases between the two germline ends. Germline V gene sequence: CDR1 SNHLY, CDR2 FYNNEI. This CDR3 is 16 amino acids long. CDR3 amino acids: CASSGIGDWSNQPQHF. The CDR3 nucleotides are TGTGCCAGCAGTGGTATAGGGGACTGGAGCAATCAGCCCCAGCATTTT. The whole variable domain, remainder taken from reference TRBV2 and TRBJ1-5, is EPEVTQTPSHQVTQMGQEVILRCVPISNHLYFYWYRQILGQKVEFLVSFYNNEISEKSEIFDDQFSVERPDGSNFTLKIRSTKLEDSAMYFCASSGIGDWSNQPQHFGDGTRLSIL.

V and J are TRBV2 and TRBJ2-7, with 10 bases identical to TRBD1. This CDR3 region has 18 residues. The germline gives CDR1 SNHLY, CDR2 FYNNEI. The junction had 18 bases not matched to a gene; V was cut back by 6 bases and J by 4 bases. The CDR3, as DNA: TGTGCCAGCAGCGCCCTCGGGACAGGGGCAAACCTAGAATACGAGCAGTACTTC. Protein sequence: CASSALGTGANLEYEQYF. The complete variable domain, with remaining parts taken from reference TRBV2 and TRBJ2-7, reads EPEVTQTPSHQVTQMGQEVILRCVPISNHLYFYWYRQILGQKVEFLVSFYNNEISEKSEIFDDQFSVERPDGSNFTLKIRSTKLEDSAMYFCASSALGTGANLEYEQYFGPGTRLTVT.

In the case of this clone: The same CDR3 can be traced to other DNA sequences in this sample. The V call is TRBV6-1, the J call TRBJ1-6, with D possibly being TRBD1 (5 bases). Germline V gene sequence: CDR1 MNHNS, CDR2 SASEGT. V gave up 6 bases and J gave up 4 bases, with 10 bases separating them. The CDR3 has 14 residues. CDR3 DNA: TGTGCCAGCAGCGCGGGACCTTATAATTCACCCCTCCACTTT. The encoded protein is CASSAGPYNSPLHF.

The chain carries TRBV12-5 and TRBJ2-1; TRBD2 matches at 9 bases. V gave up 4 bases and J gave up 5 bases; unmatched junction bases: 9. Germline-derived CDR1 and CDR2 are LGHNT and FRNRAP. The CDR3 spans 16 residues. CDR3 residues: CASGSPGLALNNEQFF. Here the CDR3 DNA reads TGTGCTAGTGGTTCGCCCGGACTAGCGCTGAACAATGAGCAGTTCTTC.

The V and J genes are TRBV19 and TRBJ2-2, with TRBD1 as a possible D gene (6 bases). The CDR3 spans 14 residues. V was cut by 5 bases and J by 6 bases, with 13 bases left in between. CDR1 and CDR2 from the germline V gene are LNHDA and SQIVND (reference sequence). The CDR3 protein is CASSDRYKAGELFF. CDR3 coding DNA: TGTGCCAGTAGTGACAGGTATAAGGCCGGGGAGCTGTTTTTT.

This chain joins TRBV19 and TRBJ1-2; D is ambiguous. Germline CDR1 reads LNHDA; CDR2 reads SQIVND (reference sequence). This CDR3 region has 18 residues. The V end lost 7 bases, the J end lost 0 bases, and 24 bases lay between the germline ends. CDR3 loop: CASNVGRTLKTPNYGYTF. The DNA of the CDR3 is TGTGCCAGTAATGTAGGACGGACCCTAAAAACCCCTAACTATGGCTACACCTTC.

This clone was counted once. The rearrangement uses TRBV27 and TRBJ2-2; 8 nucleotides match TRBD2. V lost 5 bases and J lost 1; bases outside the gene matches: 6. The CDR3 is made up of 16 amino acids. Looked up from germline, CDR1 is MNHEY and CDR2 is SMNVEV (reference sequence). In DNA, the CDR3 is TGTGCCAGCAGTGTCTTAGCGGGACGGAACACCGGGGAGCTGTTTTTT. The encoded protein is CASSVLAGRNTGELFF.

The table lists this clone with a few counts. The chain couples TRBV4-1 to TRBJ1-6, with unresolved D. V lost 0 bases to trimming and J lost 0 bases, with 9 bases between them. From germline, CDR1 is MGHRA and CDR2 YSYEKL. The CDR3 runs to 17 residues. The CDR3 here is CASSQDRASSYNSPLHF. The CDR3 DNA reads TGCGCCAGCAGCCAAGATCGAGCCAGCTCCTATAATTCACCCCTCCACTTT.